This T cell receptor (beta chain) was recorded in a study of response to subunit inactivated influenza vaccine. TCRdb processed the RT-PCR reads anew with MiXCR; each CDR3 protein has one entry. The data contain 300,000 to 350,000 distinct CDR3 sequences, roughly 22% of them singletons. With regard to this clonotype: At one of its ends the junction is not consistent with the germline gene, which may arise from a read error.

The source material was PBMCs from blood, sampled approximately 20 months after vaccination. This clonotype was obtained from a man aged 50 to 69 who received an inactivated influenza vaccine.

As DNA, the CDR3 is TGTGCCAGCAGCGTAGATTGGACCGATTCCTATAGTTCACCCCTCCACTTT. Protein sequence: CASSVDWTDSYSSPLHF. The chain combines TRBV9 with TRBJ1-6, with D unclear. The CDR3 totals 17 residues. In germline, CDR1 is SGDLS, CDR2 YYNGEE.